The rows below give T cell receptor beta chains drawn from one sample of a study of neoadjuvant nivolumab and ipilimumab in lung cancer. Data came from immunoSEQ multiplex PCR; TCRdb stores just in-frame clones and leaves some out. The sample includes about 8,100 clones, around 79% of them seen just once. Specimen: adjacent normal lung tissue, collected after neoadjuvant nivolumab, alone or with ipilimumab, at or shortly before surgery. These receptors all come from an adult with non-small cell lung cancer. The CDR3 runs from the conserved cysteine through the conserved F or W. Fields, in order: D gene, clone size, V gene, J gene, CDR3 protein, CDR3 DNA. D genes are given only for firm matches. The size field is filled for only some rows; it gives once, few, many or a size class.

d_call: .
clone_size: .
v_call: TRBV10-3
j_call: TRBJ2-5
cdr3_aa: CASNIGEEETQYF
cdr3_nt: TGTGCCAGTAACATCGGGGAAGAAGAGACCCAGTACTTC

d_call: .
clone_size: .
v_call: TRBV7-2
j_call: TRBJ2-7
cdr3_aa: CASSPRGWSEQYF
cdr3_nt: TGTGCCAGCAGCCCCCGGGGTTGGAGCGAGCAGTACTTC

d_call: .
clone_size: .
v_call: TRBV7-2
j_call: TRBJ1-2
cdr3_aa: CASSSPGDGYTF
cdr3_nt: TGTGCCAGCAGCTCACCGGGAGATGGCTACACCTTC

d_call: TRBD1
clone_size: .
v_call: TRBV19
j_call: TRBJ2-7
cdr3_aa: CASSRDRAYEQYF
cdr3_nt: TGTGCCAGTAGTAGGGACAGGGCCTACGAGCAGTACTTC

d_call: TRBD1
clone_size: few
v_call: TRBV29-1
j_call: TRBJ2-7
cdr3_aa: CSVLTGAPFEQYF
cdr3_nt: TGCAGCGTGCTGACAGGGGCCCCCTTCGAGCAGTACTTC

d_call: TRBD2
clone_size: .
v_call: TRBV11-2
j_call: TRBJ2-1
cdr3_aa: CASSPSGGALNEQFF
cdr3_nt: TGTGCCAGCAGCCCGAGCGGGGGGGCCCTCAATGAGCAGTTCTTC

d_call: .
clone_size: .
v_call: TRBV5-4
j_call: TRBJ2-7
cdr3_aa: CASGDPTPPYEQYF
cdr3_nt: TGTGCCAGCGGCGATCCTACCCCTCCTTACGAGCAGTACTTC

d_call: .
clone_size: .
v_call: TRBV6-6
j_call: TRBJ2-3
cdr3_aa: CASAGTASTDTQYF
cdr3_nt: TGTGCCAGCGCGGGGACAGCCTCCACAGATACGCAGTATTTT

d_call: .
clone_size: .
v_call: TRBV6-5
j_call: TRBJ2-1
cdr3_aa: CASSYSSGSYNEQFF
cdr3_nt: TGTGCCAGCAGTTACTCTTCGGGATCCTACAATGAGCAGTTCTTC

d_call: TRBD1
clone_size: .
v_call: TRBV10-2
j_call: TRBJ1-5
cdr3_aa: CASKQGAVGNQPQHF
cdr3_nt: TGCGCCAGCAAACAGGGGGCTGTAGGCAATCAGCCCCAGCATTTT

d_call: TRBD1
clone_size: .
v_call: TRBV28
j_call: TRBJ1-4
cdr3_aa: CASSFGGTGTANEKLFF
cdr3_nt: TGTGCCAGCAGTTTCGGGGGGACAGGGACGGCTAATGAAAAACTGTTTTTT

d_call: .
clone_size: .
v_call: TRBV11-3
j_call: TRBJ1-1
cdr3_aa: CASSQIRGTEAFF
cdr3_nt: TGTGCCAGCAGCCAAATCAGGGGAACTGAAGCTTTCTTT

d_call: .
clone_size: .
v_call: TRBV6-6
j_call: TRBJ2-5
cdr3_aa: CASRPSGVVTTQYF
cdr3_nt: TGTGCCAGCAGACCCTCCGGGGTAGTCACGACCCAGTACTTC

d_call: .
clone_size: .
v_call: TRBV5-8
j_call: TRBJ1-2
cdr3_aa: CASSLDYRAIYGYTF
cdr3_nt: TGTGCCAGCAGCTTGGATTACAGGGCTATCTATGGCTACACCTTC

d_call: .
clone_size: .
v_call: TRBV5-4
j_call: TRBJ1-1
cdr3_aa: CASSFAVGNTEAFF
cdr3_nt: TGTGCCAGCAGCTTCGCGGTAGGGAACACTGAAGCTTTCTTT

d_call: TRBD1
clone_size: .
v_call: TRBV19
j_call: TRBJ2-7
cdr3_aa: CASSKLGTGSEQYF
cdr3_nt: TGTGCCAGTAGTAAATTGGGGACAGGGAGCGAGCAGTACTTC

d_call: TRBD1
clone_size: .
v_call: TRBV30
j_call: TRBJ2-4
cdr3_aa: CAWSPKDRVGKNIQYF
cdr3_nt: TGTGCCTGGAGTCCTAAGGACAGGGTCGGCAAAAACATTCAGTACTTC

d_call: .
clone_size: .
v_call: TRBV25-1
j_call: TRBJ1-1
cdr3_aa: CASSGQIRNTEAFF
cdr3_nt: TGTGCCAGCAGTGGACAGATCCGGAACACTGAAGCTTTCTTT

d_call: .
clone_size: .
v_call: TRBV6-6
j_call: TRBJ1-5
cdr3_aa: CASSYGSDKPQHF
cdr3_nt: TGTGCCAGCAGTTACGGGAGCGATAAGCCCCAGCATTTT

d_call: .
clone_size: .
v_call: TRBV19
j_call: TRBJ2-1
cdr3_aa: CASSRNGLNEQFF
cdr3_nt: TGTGCCAGTAGTAGGAACGGGCTGAATGAGCAGTTCTTC

d_call: TRBD1
clone_size: .
v_call: TRBV6-1
j_call: TRBJ1-6
cdr3_aa: CASSPGGAKTLHF
cdr3_nt: TGTGCCAGCAGCCCAGGGGGCGCGAAGACCCTCCACTTT

d_call: TRBD2
clone_size: .
v_call: TRBV11-3
j_call: TRBJ2-4
cdr3_aa: CASSRGGVGDIQYF
cdr3_nt: TGTGCCAGCAGCCGCGGGGGGGTAGGGGACATTCAGTACTTC

d_call: .
clone_size: .
v_call: TRBV4-1
j_call: TRBJ2-7
cdr3_aa: CASSQRAGGLNEQYF
cdr3_nt: TGCGCCAGCAGCCAAAGAGCGGGCGGTTTAAACGAGCAGTACTTC

d_call: .
clone_size: .
v_call: TRBV5-6
j_call: TRBJ1-5
cdr3_aa: CASSFGLQGNQPQHF
cdr3_nt: TGTGCCAGCAGCTTTGGCCTGCAGGGAAATCAGCCCCAGCATTTT

d_call: .
clone_size: few
v_call: TRBV5-1
j_call: TRBJ2-1
cdr3_aa: CASSFWGGPRNEQFF
cdr3_nt: TGCGCCAGCAGCTTCTGGGGGGGGCCTAGGAATGAGCAGTTCTTC

d_call: .
clone_size: few
v_call: TRBV18
j_call: TRBJ1-1
cdr3_aa: CASSSAGPKNTEAFF
cdr3_nt: TGTGCCAGCTCGTCTGCCGGGCCCAAGAACACTGAAGCTTTCTTT

d_call: .
clone_size: .
v_call: TRBV4-2
j_call: TRBJ2-7
cdr3_aa: CASSQGLREQYF
cdr3_nt: TGTGCCAGCAGCCAAGGGTTGAGGGAGCAGTACTTC

d_call: .
clone_size: .
v_call: TRBV13
j_call: TRBJ2-7
cdr3_aa: CASSLEDSYEQYF
cdr3_nt: TGTGCCAGCAGCTTAGAGGACTCCTACGAGCAGTACTTC

d_call: .
clone_size: once
v_call: TRBV6-6
j_call: TRBJ1-5
cdr3_aa: CASSSPSNQPQHF
cdr3_nt: TGTGCCAGCAGTTCCCCAAGCAATCAGCCCCAGCATTTT

d_call: .
clone_size: .
v_call: TRBV7-2
j_call: TRBJ2-3
cdr3_aa: CASTLVGTDTQYF
cdr3_nt: TGTGCCAGCACCCTCGTGGGCACAGATACGCAGTATTTT

d_call: .
clone_size: .
v_call: TRBV27
j_call: TRBJ2-3
cdr3_aa: CASSLWPGRVGGTDTQYF
cdr3_nt: TGTGCCAGCAGTTTATGGCCGGGGCGAGTAGGTGGAACAGATACGCAGTATTTT

d_call: .
clone_size: .
v_call: TRBV7-9
j_call: TRBJ1-2
cdr3_aa: CASSASGSHYGYTF
cdr3_nt: TGTGCCAGCAGCGCTTCCGGGTCCCACTATGGCTACACCTTC

d_call: .
clone_size: .
v_call: TRBV6-1
j_call: TRBJ2-1
cdr3_aa: CASSAGRSSYNEQFF
cdr3_nt: TGTGCCAGCAGTGCGGGGCGTAGCTCCTACAATGAGCAGTTCTTC

d_call: TRBD1
clone_size: .
v_call: TRBV28
j_call: TRBJ2-7
cdr3_aa: CASSSTRQGPSYEQYF
cdr3_nt: TGTGCCAGCAGTTCAACCAGACAGGGACCCTCCTACGAGCAGTACTTC

d_call: .
clone_size: few
v_call: TRBV18
j_call: TRBJ1-4
cdr3_aa: CASCGTANEKLFF
cdr3_nt: TGTGCCAGTTGCGGGACCGCGAATGAAAAACTGTTTTTT

d_call: .
clone_size: .
v_call: TRBV5-4
j_call: TRBJ2-2
cdr3_aa: CASSPPEGTRTGELFF
cdr3_nt: TGTGCCAGCAGCCCCCCGGAGGGAACGCGCACCGGGGAGCTGTTTTTT

d_call: .
clone_size: .
v_call: TRBV11-3
j_call: TRBJ2-2
cdr3_aa: CASSFALAGELFF
cdr3_nt: TGTGCCAGCAGCTTCGCCCTAGCCGGGGAGCTGTTTTTT

d_call: TRBD2
clone_size: .
v_call: TRBV4-2
j_call: TRBJ2-2
cdr3_aa: CASSQLTSGTNTGELFF
cdr3_nt: TGTGCCAGCAGCCAACTAACTAGCGGAACAAACACCGGGGAGCTGTTTTTT

d_call: .
clone_size: .
v_call: TRBV7-2
j_call: TRBJ2-7
cdr3_aa: CASSLTGTATYEQYF
cdr3_nt: TGTGCCAGCAGCCTGACCGGGACGGCCACCTACGAGCAGTACTTC

d_call: .
clone_size: .
v_call: TRBV6-5
j_call: TRBJ1-2
cdr3_aa: CASSYSKGYGYTF
cdr3_nt: TGTGCCAGCAGTTACTCAAAAGGATACGGCTACACCTTC

d_call: .
clone_size: once
v_call: TRBV5-4
j_call: TRBJ2-6
cdr3_aa: CASSPGFFSGANVLTF
cdr3_nt: TGTGCCAGCAGCCCGGGATTCTTCTCTGGGGCCAACGTCCTGACTTTC

d_call: .
clone_size: .
v_call: TRBV11-2
j_call: TRBJ1-6
cdr3_aa: CASSFSGDNSPLHF
cdr3_nt: TGTGCCAGCAGCTTCTCTGGGGATAATTCACCCCTCCACTTT